Presented here are 8 T cell receptor beta chains from one specimen sequenced in a study of blood T cell repertoires in COVID-19. Clones were read by immunoSEQ multiplex PCR, and TCRdb kept only the in-frame ones, dropping some. The sample holds approximately 250,000 clones, approximately 82% seen once. The specimen sequenced was peripheral blood. The receptors here all came from a woman aged 40 to 50 who had recovered from COVID-19.

The CDR3 spells CASSPRGVNTEAFF. The CDR3 DNA reads TGTGCCAGCAGCCCCAGAGGAGTGAACACTGAAGCTTTCTTT. The chain joins TRBV27 to TRBJ1-1; D call uncertain. CDR3 length: 14 amino acids. Germline CDR1 is MNHEY and CDR2 is SMNVEV (reference sequence). V was cut by 6 bases and J by 0 bases, with 11 bases left in between.

The gene calls are TRBV28 and TRBJ2-7; 7 bases align to TRBD1. CDR1 MDHEN and CDR2 SYDVKM come from the germline V gene. With 6 bases clipped from V and 4 bases from J, the junction kept 6 bases outside the gene matches. This CDR3 has 13 amino acids. CDR3 loop: CASRTTGWYEQYF. CDR3 nucleotide sequence: TGTGCCAGCAGGACGACAGGGTGGTACGAGCAGTACTTC.

J is TRBJ1-5 and V is TRBV6-2 or TRBV6-3, with D maybe TRBD1 (6 bases). Germline V CDR1 and CDR2: MNHEY, SVGEGT. This CDR3 is built from 14 residues. With 2 bases removed from V and 5 bases from J, the gap between germline ends came to 10 bases. In DNA form, the CDR3 reads TGTGCCAGCAGTTACGGACAGATTTATCAGCCCCAGCATTTT. This codes for CASSYGQIYQPQHF.

This clone was recorded only once. V gene TRBV28 combines with J gene TRBJ2-7; 8 bases are a match to TRBD2. The CDR3 runs to 16 residues. Germline V gene sequence: CDR1 MDHEN, CDR2 SYDVKM. V shed 1 base, J shed 6 bases, and the junction held 11 bases outside the gene matches. Written as DNA, the CDR3 is TGTGCCAGCAGTTTATTCGGGGGGGAGTTAATTCCCGAGCAGTACTTC. Amino acid sequence: CASSLFGGELIPEQYF.

The chain uses TRBV29-1 and TRBJ1-2, with unresolved D. The CDR3 covers 10 residues. Germline V gives CDR1 SQVTM, CDR2 ANQGSEA. The germline V and J ends were trimmed by 7 bases and 9 bases, with 12 bases remaining between them. CDR3 loop: CSGGHTSYTF. The CDR3 DNA sequence: TGCAGCGGCGGGCACACAAGCTACACCTTC.

In this sample, this clone turned up a few times. The same CDR3 can be traced to other DNA sequences in this sample. The V gene is TRBV30, the J gene TRBJ1-5; 7 bases map to TRBD1. This CDR3 has 13 residues. Germline V gene lookup returns CDR1 GTSNPN and CDR2 SVGIG (reference sequence). Trimming took 2 bases from V and 7 from J; bases not matched to a gene: 5. The CDR3 DNA follows: TGTGCCTGGAGTCCCCAGGGGGGACAGCCCCAGCATTTT. Amino acid sequence: CAWSPQGGQPQHF.

In nucleotides, the CDR3 is TGTGCCAGCAGCCCCTGGACAGGGGTTAACTATGGCTACACCTTC. Translating gives CASSPWTGVNYGYTF. The chain employs TRBV7-2 and TRBJ1-2; 9 bases match TRBD1. CDR3 size: 15 residues. V lost 5 bases, J lost 1 base, and 5 bases stayed unmatched. Germline V lookup: CDR1 SGHTA, CDR2 FQGNSA. Full variable domain (outside the CDR3, taken from reference TRBV7-2 and TRBJ1-2): GAGVSQSPSNKVTEKGKDVELRCDPISGHTALYWYRQSLGQGLEFLIYFQGNSAPDKSGLPSDRFSAERTGGSVSTLTIQRTQQEDSAVYLCASSPWTGVNYGYTFGSGTRLTVV.

This chain connects TRBV5-1 to TRBJ2-5, with TRBD1 identical over 10 bases. The V gene end was trimmed by 4 bases and the J gene end by 7 bases; junction bases not matched to a gene: 13. Germline V lookup: CDR1 SGHRS, CDR2 YFSETQ. This CDR3 region has 16 residues. CDR3 nucleotide sequence: TGCGCCAGCAGCCGATACACCGGACAGGGGGTGGGGACCCAGTACTTC. This translates into CASSRYTGQGVGTQYF.